This entry lists 10 T cell receptor beta chains sequenced from one sample in a study of T cell responses to AZD1222 COVID-19 vaccine. The table came from immunoSEQ multiplex PCR; TCRdb's copy has only in-frame clones and leaves some out. Among 150,000 to 200,000 clones, around 94% were seen once, and the ten largest hold under 6%. Source: peripheral blood, taken 28 days after the second AZD1222 dose. The source is an adult who received the AZD1222 COVID-19 vaccine.

The sample holds one count of this clone. The chain employs TRBV5-1 and TRBJ1-3; D is uncertain. The CDR3 loop spans 15 amino acids. V lost 4 bases and J lost 1, with 12 bases in between. Per the germline V gene, CDR1 is SGHRS and CDR2 is YFSETQ. In DNA, the CDR3 is TGCGCCAGCAGCCCCGGACTCAAGTCTGGAAACACCATATATTTT. Its translation is CASSPGLKSGNTIYF. Supplemented by reference TRBV5-1 and TRBJ1-3, the full variable domain reads KAGVTQTPRYLIKTRGQQVTLSCSPISGHRSVSWYQQTPGQGLQFLFEYFSETQRNKGNFPGRFSGRQFSNSRSEMNVSTLELGDSALYLCASSPGLKSGNTIYFGEGSWLTVV.

This chain joins TRBV6-5 and TRBJ2-1, with TRBD2 identical over 9 bases. The germline CDR1 and CDR2 sequences are MNHEY and SVGAGI. Trimming took 6 bases from V and 5 from J; bases not matched to a gene: 2. The CDR3 loop spans 13 amino acids. The CDR3 loop reads CASRRLADNEQFF. The CDR3 DNA follows: TGTGCCAGCAGGCGACTAGCGGACAATGAGCAGTTCTTC.

The V call is TRBV5-4, the J call TRBJ2-1, with D perhaps matching TRBD2 (6 bases). The CDR3 length is 13 residues. Trimming stripped 1 base from V and 5 bases from J, with 7 bases between. Looked up from germline, CDR1 is SGHNT and CDR2 is YYREEE (reference sequence). CDR3: CASSLLANNEQFF. CDR3 in DNA: TGTGCCAGCAGCTTGCTAGCGAACAATGAGCAGTTCTTC.

The rearrangement joins TRBV5-1 to TRBJ2-2, with TRBD2 matching over 7 bases. CDR1 is SGHRS, CDR2 YFSETQ, per germline. The V gene end was trimmed by 0 bases and the J gene end by 9 bases; junction bases not matched to a gene: 11. CDR3 length equals 16 residues. For the CDR3, the DNA is TGCGCCAGCAGCTTGGGCAAGGCGGGAGTTAACCGGGAGCTGTTTTTT. This gives the protein CASSLGKAGVNRELFF.

The genes are TRBV11-2 and TRBJ2-1; no definite D call. The germline gives CDR1 SGHAT, CDR2 FQNNGV. The V end lost 4 bases, the J end lost 6 bases, and 7 bases lay between the germline ends. The CDR3 runs to 12 residues. This CDR3 reads CASSSAGNEQFF. The CDR3 DNA sequence: TGTGCCAGCAGCTCGGCAGGCAATGAGCAGTTCTTC.

This chain uses TRBV19 with TRBJ1-3, with unresolved D. Germline V CDR1 and CDR2: LNHDA, SQIVND (reference sequence). Trimming pared 6 bases from V and 0 bases from J, leaving 15 bases between. The length of the CDR3 is 16 residues. Written as DNA, the CDR3 is TGTGCCAGTAGCCGGAGATCGGCCGTCTCTGGAAACACCATATATTTT. Encoded protein: CASSRRSAVSGNTIYF.

The V gene is TRBV7-8, the J gene TRBJ2-1, with a weak D call TRBD1 (6 bases). The V end lost 0 bases, the J end lost 9 bases, and 15 bases lay between the germline ends. The CDR3 runs 15 residues. Germline V gives CDR1 SGHVS, CDR2 FQNEAQ. The CDR3 protein is CASSLAAGAWVEQFF. CDR3 bases: TGTGCCAGCAGCTTAGCGGCAGGGGCATGGGTTGAGCAGTTCTTC. The full variable domain, in which reference TRBV7-8 and TRBJ2-1 provide the parts outside the CDR3, is GAGVSQSPRYKVAKRGQDVALRCDPISGHVSLFWYQQALGQGPEFLTYFQNEAQLDKSGLPSDRFFAERPEGSVSTLKIQRTQQEDSAVYLCASSLAAGAWVEQFFGPGTRLTVL.

V gene TRBV2 combines with J gene TRBJ2-1, with D possibly matching TRBD2 (6 bases). The CDR3 covers 16 residues. The germline V gene has CDR1 SNHLY and CDR2 FYNNEI. V gave up 2 bases and J gave up 1 base, with 12 bases separating them. For the CDR3, the DNA is TGTGCCAGCAGTGAAACGACCGGAGGGTCCTACAATGAGCAGTTCTTC. Protein product: CASSETTGGSYNEQFF.

The J gene is TRBJ2-3, the V gene TRBV19, with no clear D. The CDR3 covers 16 residues. From germline, CDR1 is LNHDA and CDR2 SQIVND (reference sequence). The germline V and J ends were trimmed by 4 bases and 0 bases, with 14 bases remaining between them. The CDR3 here is CASSTSIWQSTDTQYF. The CDR3 DNA follows: TGTGCCAGTAGTACTTCAATCTGGCAAAGCACAGATACGCAGTATTTT.

The J gene is TRBJ1-1, the V gene TRBV9, with 7 nucleotides matching TRBD1. The length of the CDR3 is 18 residues. The ends lost 0 bases at V and 1 base at J; junction bases unmatched: 12. Germline CDR1 SGDLS, CDR2 YYNGEE. CDR3 nucleotide sequence: TGTGCCAGCAGCGTAGGGTCCCGGCAGGGGGGGTCGAACACTGAAGCTTTCTTT. It is translated as CASSVGSRQGGSNTEAFF. The full variable domain, in which reference TRBV9 and TRBJ1-1 provide the parts outside the CDR3, is DSGVTQTPKHLITATGQRVTLRCSPRSGDLSVYWYQQSLDQGLQFLIQYYNGEERAKGNILERFSAQQFPDLHSELNLSSLELGDSALYFCASSVGSRQGGSNTEAFFGQGTRLTVV.